This TCR beta chain was observed in a study of STAT5B mutations in CD4+ large granular lymphocyte leukemia. Findings and limits, study-wide: TRBV06-family usage was enriched in top patient clones (8/27) versus controls (2/35). CD4-sorted patient repertoires seemed more clonal than healthy CD4+ repertoires.

As regards this clone: The antigen remains undetermined.

Here immunoSEQ multiplex PCR was the method, and the copy in TCRdb shows in-frame clones only, minus some. The sample consists of tens of thousands of clones, roughly 79% of them appearing once. Deletions cut 5 bases from V and 5 bases from J, with 10 bases between. The CDR3 consists of 13 residues. From germline, CDR1 is SGHNT and CDR2 YENEEA. This TCR was recovered from a human donor in good health. This sequence joins TRBV11-3 and TRBJ2-1; possibly TRBD1 for D (6 bases). Sequencing was performed on CD4+ T cells from blood buffy coats. CDR3 bases: TGTGCCAGCAGCCAATACAGGGACAATGAGCAGTTCTTC. Protein sequence: CASSQYRDNEQFF.